This T cell receptor (beta chain) was identified in a study of identical twins. Looked up from germline, CDR1 is SGHRS and CDR2 is YFSETQ. V shed 3 bases, J shed 8 bases, and the junction held 7 bases outside the gene matches. The CDR3 covers 15 residues. A single record per CDR3 protein comes from TCRdb applying MiXCR to the 5' RACE reads. The data show fewer than 250,000 distinct CDR3 sequences, less than 20% seen once. Healthy Caucasians provided all donations. The sample was also reused in another study, on T cells expressing NK-cell markers. Per that paper: All TCR beta repertoires analysed originated from sorted CD3+CD56+NKG2C+, CD3+CD56+NKG2C- and CD3+CD56-NKG2C+ T cells. In several experiments, sorting was restricted to alpha-beta TCR T cells by an anti-gamma-delta TCR antibody. In a few donors, dominant clonotypes made up about 25-65% of CD3+CD56-NKG2C+ cells.

The clonotype was recovered from a woman younger than 35 in good health. The specimen sequenced was CD8+ T cells sorted from blood. The chain joins TRBV5-1 to TRBJ1-4, with TRBD1 matching over 10 bases. CDR3 region: CASSSRGTGDEKLFF. DNA of the CDR3: TGCGCCAGCAGCTCCCGTGGGACAGGGGACGAAAAACTGTTTTTT. Together with reference TRBV5-1 and TRBJ1-4, the CDR3 gives the full variable domain: KAGVTQTPRYLIKTRGQQVTLSCSPISGHRSVSWYQQTPGQGLQFLFEYFSETQRNKGNFPGRFSGRQFSNSRSEMNVSTLELGDSALYLCASSSRGTGDEKLFFGSGTQLSVL.